One T cell receptor (beta chain) is described in this entry. The entry originates in a study of blood T cell repertoires in COVID-19. The CDR3 runs 13 residues. Germline CDR1 MNHEY, CDR2 SVGAGI. With 6 bases clipped from V and 4 bases from J, the junction kept 4 bases outside the gene matches. Original analysis: Amplification of reference gene primers was used by the study to estimate nucleated cell counts. Assay: immunoSEQ multiplex PCR; the TCRdb copy retains only in-frame clones and omits some. V and J calls plus clone size are reproduced from that table; the DNA served to infer D and trimming. The sample records 130,000 or so clones, around three quarters being singletons.

The V and J genes are TRBV6-5 and TRBJ1-2; TRBD1 matches at 8 bases. The TCR was taken from a human donor in a cohort sampled during active COVID-19. The sample taken for sequencing was peripheral blood. The CDR3 DNA sequence: TGTGCCAGCAGCCTGGGACAGGTCTATGGCTACACCTTC. It translates to CASSLGQVYGYTF.